This is a list of T cell receptor beta chains from one sample in a study of cytomegalovirus exposure and HLA in healthy donors. Sequencing used immunoSEQ multiplex PCR; TCRdb keeps in-frame clones, though not all of them. The data show approximately 160,000 clones, over 70% seen once. Input material: PBMCs. These receptors were obtained from a male donor in good health and CMV-seropositive. Each CDR3 is given with its conserved first and last residue. Each record gives: clone size, J gene, V gene, D gene, CDR3 DNA, CDR3 protein. A D gene is named only where the DNA matches it firmly. Clone size is not always given. Where it is, it says once, few, many or a class for expanded clones.

>-|TRBJ2-5|TRBV4-1|TRBD2
TGCGCCAGCAGCCAGGGGGGGGAGGAGACCCAGTACTTC
CASSQGGEETQYF
>-|TRBJ2-3|TRBV6-5|TRBD2
TGTGCCAGCAGCCCCTATGGGGGGGGCACAGATACGCAGTATTTT
CASSPYGGGTDTQYF
>-|TRBJ2-6|TRBV7-9|-
TGTGCCAGCAGCTTAGGGAGCTCTGGGGCCAACGTCCTGACTTTC
CASSLGSSGANVLTF
>few|TRBJ2-3|TRBV4-1|TRBD2
TGCGCCAGCAGCCAAGAAAGAGCGGGGGGCACCACAGATACGCAGTATTTT
CASSQERAGGTTDTQYF
>-|TRBJ1-4|TRBV30|-
TGTGCCTGGAGTGTACAAAGCGGGATAAATGAAAAACTGTTTTTT
CAWSVQSGINEKLFF
>-|TRBJ2-3|TRBV4-2|-
TGTGCCAGCAGCCTTACCCTAGCGGATACGCAGTATTTT
CASSLTLADTQYF
>-|TRBJ2-3|TRBV25-1|TRBD2
TGTGCCAGCACCGTGGGGACTAGGGCCACAGATACGCAGTATTTT
CASTVGTRATDTQYF
>few|TRBJ1-4|TRBV6-1|-
TGTGCCAGCACCCCGACAGATGCTAATGAAAAACTGTTTTTT
CASTPTDANEKLFF
>once|TRBJ1-2|TRBV30|-
TGTGCCTGGAGTGTAAGGGCCTACAGGGCGGGCTATGGCTACACCTTC
CAWSVRAYRAGYGYTF
>-|TRBJ1-2|TRBV5-1|TRBD1
TGCGCCAGCAGCATGGACAGGATCTATGGCTACACCTTC
CASSMDRIYGYTF
>-|TRBJ1-5|TRBV18|TRBD1
TGTGCCAGCTCGCTCGGAGGGGCAGGGGGCGACAATCAGCCCCAGCATTTT
CASSLGGAGGDNQPQHF
>-|TRBJ2-7|TRBV6-4|TRBD2
TGTGCCAGCAGTGACTCGACTAGCGGGGGGGCCGAGCAGTACTTC
CASSDSTSGGAEQYF
>-|TRBJ2-1|TRBV7-9|TRBD2
TGTGCCAGCAGCTCGACCGGGACTAGCGCCTACAATGAGCAGTTCTTC
CASSSTGTSAYNEQFF
>once|TRBJ2-3|TRBV6-1|TRBD1
TGTGCCAGCAGATGGCAGGGGGTAGATACGCAGTATTTT
CASRWQGVDTQYF
>-|TRBJ2-7|TRBV7-9|TRBD1
TGTGCCAGCAGCTCCGGGACAGGGGATTACGAGCAGTACTTC
CASSSGTGDYEQYF
>once|TRBJ1-3|TRBV7-9|-
TGTGCCAGCAGCCATCGAGATACAGGGCGCGCTGGAAACACCATATATTTT
CASSHRDTGRAGNTIYF
>-|TRBJ2-1|TRBV2|TRBD2
TGTGCCAGCAGTGAGGGACTAGCATCTTACAATGAGCAGTTCTTC
CASSEGLASYNEQFF
>-|TRBJ2-1|TRBV9|TRBD2
TGTGCCAGCAGCGCTACGCTAGCGGGGGGCCACAATGAGCAGTTCTTC
CASSATLAGGHNEQFF
>-|TRBJ2-7|TRBV10-3|-
TGTGCCATCAGCCTGGACAGAAACTACGAGCAGTACTTC
CAISLDRNYEQYF